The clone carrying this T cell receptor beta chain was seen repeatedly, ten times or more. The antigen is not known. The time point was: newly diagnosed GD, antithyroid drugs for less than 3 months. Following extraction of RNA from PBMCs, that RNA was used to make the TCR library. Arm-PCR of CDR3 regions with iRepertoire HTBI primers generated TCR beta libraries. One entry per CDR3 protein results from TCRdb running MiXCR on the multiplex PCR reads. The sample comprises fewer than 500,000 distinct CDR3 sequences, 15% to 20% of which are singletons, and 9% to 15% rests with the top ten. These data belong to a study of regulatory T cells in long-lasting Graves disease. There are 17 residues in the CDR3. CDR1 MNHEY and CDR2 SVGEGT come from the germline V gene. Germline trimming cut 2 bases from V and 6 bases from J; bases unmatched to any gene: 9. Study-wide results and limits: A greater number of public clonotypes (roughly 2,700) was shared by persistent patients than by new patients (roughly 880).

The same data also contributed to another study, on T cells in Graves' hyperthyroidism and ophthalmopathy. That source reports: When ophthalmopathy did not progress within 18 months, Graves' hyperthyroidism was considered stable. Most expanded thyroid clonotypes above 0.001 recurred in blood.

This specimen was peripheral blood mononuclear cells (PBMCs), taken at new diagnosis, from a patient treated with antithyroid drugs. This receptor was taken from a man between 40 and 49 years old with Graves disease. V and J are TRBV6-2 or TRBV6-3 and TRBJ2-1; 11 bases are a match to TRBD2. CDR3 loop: CASSYRGSGRGVNEQFF. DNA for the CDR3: TGTGCCAGCAGTTACCGGGGTAGCGGGAGGGGGGTCAATGAGCAGTTCTTC.